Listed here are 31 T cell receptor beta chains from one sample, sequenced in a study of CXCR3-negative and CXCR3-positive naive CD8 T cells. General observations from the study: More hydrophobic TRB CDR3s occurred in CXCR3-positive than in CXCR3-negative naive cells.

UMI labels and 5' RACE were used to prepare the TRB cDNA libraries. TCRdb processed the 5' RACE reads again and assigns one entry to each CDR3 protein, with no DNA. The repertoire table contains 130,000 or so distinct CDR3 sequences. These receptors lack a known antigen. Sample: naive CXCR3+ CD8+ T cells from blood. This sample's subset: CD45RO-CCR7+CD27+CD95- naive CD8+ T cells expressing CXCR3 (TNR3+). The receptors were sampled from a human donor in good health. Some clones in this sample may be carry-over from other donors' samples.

The CDR3 region is CSVAGPGGETQYF. The chain joins TRBV29-1 to TRBJ2-5; absent DNA, TCRdb's TRBD1 call cannot be checked. Germline V gene data show CDR1 as SQVTM and CDR2 as ANQGSEA. The CDR3 length is 13 residues.

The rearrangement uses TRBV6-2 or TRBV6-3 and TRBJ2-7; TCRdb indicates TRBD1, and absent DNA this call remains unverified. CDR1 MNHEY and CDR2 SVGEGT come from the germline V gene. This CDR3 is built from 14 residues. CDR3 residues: CASSPWGQGYEQYF.

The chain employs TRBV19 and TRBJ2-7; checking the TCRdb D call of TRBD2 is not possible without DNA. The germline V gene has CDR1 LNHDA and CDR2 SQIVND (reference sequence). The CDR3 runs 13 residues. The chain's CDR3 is CASSLASGNEQYF.

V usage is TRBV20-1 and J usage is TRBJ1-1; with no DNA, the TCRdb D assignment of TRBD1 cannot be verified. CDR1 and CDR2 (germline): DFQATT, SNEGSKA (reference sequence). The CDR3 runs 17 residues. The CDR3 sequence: CSAREAVGDRLNTEAFF.

CDR3 protein: CASSLLGSIYGYTF. The chain uses TRBV28 and TRBJ1-2; TCRdb lists TRBD1, though no DNA is available to test this call. Per the germline V gene, CDR1 is MDHEN and CDR2 is SYDVKM. The CDR3 loop spans 14 amino acids.

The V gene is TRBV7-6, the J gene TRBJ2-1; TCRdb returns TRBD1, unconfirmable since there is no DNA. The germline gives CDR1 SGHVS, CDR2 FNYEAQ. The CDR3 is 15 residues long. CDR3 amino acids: CASSPGGGPYNEQFF.

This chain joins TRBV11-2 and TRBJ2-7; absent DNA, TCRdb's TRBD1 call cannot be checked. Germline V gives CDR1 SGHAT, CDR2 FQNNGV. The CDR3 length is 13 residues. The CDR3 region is CASSPGLVYEQYF. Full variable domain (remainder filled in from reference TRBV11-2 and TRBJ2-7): EAGVAQSPRYKIIEKRQSVAFWCNPISGHATLYWYQQILGQGPKLLIQFQNNGVVDDSQLPKDRFSAERLKGVDSTLKIQPAKLEDSAVYLCASSPGLVYEQYFGPGTRLTVT.

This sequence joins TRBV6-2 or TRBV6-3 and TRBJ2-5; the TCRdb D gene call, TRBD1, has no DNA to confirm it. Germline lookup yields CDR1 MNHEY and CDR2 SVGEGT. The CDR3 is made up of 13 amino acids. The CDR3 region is CASSAGAGETQYF.

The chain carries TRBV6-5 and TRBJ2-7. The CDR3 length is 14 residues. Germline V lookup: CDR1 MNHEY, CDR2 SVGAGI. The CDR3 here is CASSYGQAAYEQYF.

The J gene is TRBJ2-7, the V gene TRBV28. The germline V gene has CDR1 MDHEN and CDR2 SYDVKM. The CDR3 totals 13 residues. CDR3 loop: CASSRTAPEEQYF.

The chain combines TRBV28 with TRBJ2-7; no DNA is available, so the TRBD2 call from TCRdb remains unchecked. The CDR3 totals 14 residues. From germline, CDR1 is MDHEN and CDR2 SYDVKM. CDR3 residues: CASSLVPAGGEQYF.

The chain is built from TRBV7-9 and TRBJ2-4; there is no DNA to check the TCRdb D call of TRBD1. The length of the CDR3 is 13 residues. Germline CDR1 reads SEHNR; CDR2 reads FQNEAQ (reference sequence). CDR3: CASTDNRESIQYF. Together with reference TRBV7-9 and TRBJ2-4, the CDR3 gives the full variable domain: DTGVSQNPRHKITKRGQNVTFRCDPISEHNRLYWYRQTLGQGPEFLTYFQNEAQLEKSRLLSDRFSAERPKGSFSTLEIQRTEQGDSAMYLCASTDNRESIQYFGAGTRLSVL.

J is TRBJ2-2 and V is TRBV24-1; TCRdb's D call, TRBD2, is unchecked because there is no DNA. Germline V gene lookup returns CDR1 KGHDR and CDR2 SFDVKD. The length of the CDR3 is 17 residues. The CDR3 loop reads CATSEPGLAGNTGELFF.

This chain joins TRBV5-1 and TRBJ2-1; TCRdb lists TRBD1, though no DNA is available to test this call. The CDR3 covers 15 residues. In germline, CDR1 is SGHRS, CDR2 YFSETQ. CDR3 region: CASSLLAWTGNEQFF.

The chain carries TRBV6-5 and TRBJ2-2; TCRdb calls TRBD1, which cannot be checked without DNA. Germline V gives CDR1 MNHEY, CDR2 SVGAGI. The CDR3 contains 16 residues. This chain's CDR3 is CASSTPRGQNTGELFF.

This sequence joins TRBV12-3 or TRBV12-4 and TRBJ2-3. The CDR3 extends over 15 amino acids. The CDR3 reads CASSLAYVGTDTQYF.

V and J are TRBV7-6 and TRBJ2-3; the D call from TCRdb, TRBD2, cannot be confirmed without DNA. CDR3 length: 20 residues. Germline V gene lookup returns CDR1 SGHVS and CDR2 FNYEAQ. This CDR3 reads CASSLGPPLAGGPVTDTQYF.

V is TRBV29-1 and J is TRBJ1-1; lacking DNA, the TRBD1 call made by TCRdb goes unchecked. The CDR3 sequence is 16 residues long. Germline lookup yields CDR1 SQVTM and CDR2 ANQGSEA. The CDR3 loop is CSASPGTGAEDTEAFF.

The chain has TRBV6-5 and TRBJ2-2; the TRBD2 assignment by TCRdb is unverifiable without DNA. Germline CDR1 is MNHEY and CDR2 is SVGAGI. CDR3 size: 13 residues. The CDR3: CATSALWTGELFF.

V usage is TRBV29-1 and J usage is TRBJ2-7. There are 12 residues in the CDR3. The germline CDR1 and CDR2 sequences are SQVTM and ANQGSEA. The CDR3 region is CSVEDQSSRQYF.

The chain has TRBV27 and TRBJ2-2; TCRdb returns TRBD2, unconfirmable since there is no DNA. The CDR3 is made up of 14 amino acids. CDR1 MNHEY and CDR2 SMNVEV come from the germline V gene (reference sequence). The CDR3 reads CASSLAGGYGELFF.

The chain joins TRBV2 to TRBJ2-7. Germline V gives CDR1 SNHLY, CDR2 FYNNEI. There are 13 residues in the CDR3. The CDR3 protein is CASIGGQSYEQYF.

The CDR3: CASSLPRGVNNEQFF. The genes are TRBV7-9 and TRBJ2-1; the TRBD1 assignment by TCRdb is unverifiable without DNA. This CDR3 spans 15 amino acids. CDR1 SEHNR and CDR2 FQNEAQ come from the germline V gene (reference sequence).

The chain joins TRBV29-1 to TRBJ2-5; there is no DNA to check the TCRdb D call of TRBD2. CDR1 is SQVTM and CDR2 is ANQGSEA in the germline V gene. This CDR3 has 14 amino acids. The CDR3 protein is CSVKGLAGAETQYF. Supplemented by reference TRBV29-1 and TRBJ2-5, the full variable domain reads SAVISQKPSRDICQRGTSLTIQCQVDSQVTMMFWYRQQPGQSLTLIATANQGSEATYESGFVIDKFPISRPNLTFSTLTVSNMSPEDSSIYLCSVKGLAGAETQYFGPGTRLLVL.

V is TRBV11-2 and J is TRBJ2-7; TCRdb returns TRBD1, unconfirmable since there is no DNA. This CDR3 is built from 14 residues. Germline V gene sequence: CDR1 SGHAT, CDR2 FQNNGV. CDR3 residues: CASSFIGVGYEQYF. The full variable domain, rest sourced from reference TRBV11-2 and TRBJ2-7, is EAGVAQSPRYKIIEKRQSVAFWCNPISGHATLYWYQQILGQGPKLLIQFQNNGVVDDSQLPKDRFSAERLKGVDSTLKIQPAKLEDSAVYLCASSFIGVGYEQYFGPGTRLTVT.

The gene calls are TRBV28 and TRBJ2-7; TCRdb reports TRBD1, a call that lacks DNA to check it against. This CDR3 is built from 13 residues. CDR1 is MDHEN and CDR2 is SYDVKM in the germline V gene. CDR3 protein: CDSSYTGSYEQYF.

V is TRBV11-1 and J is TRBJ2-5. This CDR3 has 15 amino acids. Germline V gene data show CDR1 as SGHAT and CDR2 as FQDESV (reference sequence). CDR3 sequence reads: CASSLAGRTQETQYF.

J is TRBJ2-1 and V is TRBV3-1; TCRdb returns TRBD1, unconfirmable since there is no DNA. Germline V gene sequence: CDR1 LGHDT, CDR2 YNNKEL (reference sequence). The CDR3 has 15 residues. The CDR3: CASSQDTGGPNEQFF.

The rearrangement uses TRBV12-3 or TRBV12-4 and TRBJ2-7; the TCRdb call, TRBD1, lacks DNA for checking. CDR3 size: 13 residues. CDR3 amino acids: CASSLHQGYEQYF.

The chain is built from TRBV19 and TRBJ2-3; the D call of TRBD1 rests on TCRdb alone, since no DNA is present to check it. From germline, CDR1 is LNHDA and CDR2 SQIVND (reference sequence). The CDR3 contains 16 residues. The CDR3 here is CASSQGGGPLTDTQYF.

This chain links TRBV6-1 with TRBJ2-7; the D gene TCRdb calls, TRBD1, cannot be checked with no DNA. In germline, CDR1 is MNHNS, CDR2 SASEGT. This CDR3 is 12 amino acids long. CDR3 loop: CASRIQGYEQYF.